Shown below are 12 T cell receptor beta chains from a single sample sequenced in a study of T cells in Graves' hyperthyroidism and ophthalmopathy. Template material for amplifying TCR beta CDR3 regions consisted of RNA transcripts. Using the HTBI primer set, a first-round RT-PCR was run on the TCR CDR3. TCRdb redid the calling of the multiplex PCR reads with MiXCR, one entry per CDR3 protein. This table holds about 300,000 distinct CDR3 sequences, around 17% found once. The source material was blood. The receptors were sampled from a man between 25 and 39 years old with Graves' hyperthyroidism.

This clonotype was seen only a few times. This chain connects TRBV6-1 to TRBJ2-1; D possibly matches TRBD1 or TRBD2 (5 bases each). Between the trimmed V and J ends, which lost 5 bases and 12 bases, there was a span of 11 bases. This CDR3 contains 11 residues. Per the germline V gene, CDR1 is MNHNS and CDR2 is SASEGT. CDR3 residues: CASSNRDRQFF. DNA for the CDR3: TGTGCCAGCAGTAACCGGGACCGGCAGTTCTTC.

This clonotype was detected many times. This chain links TRBV6-1 with TRBJ2-2; possible D gene TRBD1, 6 bases. The ends were cut back, 6 bases at V and 6 bases at J, with 17 bases in the middle. The germline V gene has CDR1 MNHNS and CDR2 SASEGT. CDR3 length: 15 amino acids. CDR3 in DNA: TGTGCCAGCAGATCCACAGGGAATTTCGCCGGGGAGCTGTTTTTT. Translated, it gives CASRSTGNFAGELFF.

This clonotype occurred a few times. The chain is built from TRBV15 and TRBJ2-2; 14 bases agree with TRBD2. Germline-derived CDR1 and CDR2 are LNHNV and YYDKDF (reference sequence). V trimming: 5 bases; J trimming: 5 bases; junction bases outside the gene matches: 7. This CDR3 contains 17 residues. As DNA, the CDR3 is TGTGCCACCAGCCGCGGGACTAGCGGGAGTCTGACCGGGGAGCTGTTTTTT. It is translated as CATSRGTSGSLTGELFF.

The sample holds many counts of this clonotype. The CDR3 coding sequence is TGCAGTGCTAGGTCTGATCGAAAACTGTTTTTT. It specifies CSARSDRKLFF. V is TRBV20-1 and J is TRBJ1-4; no clear D gene. The CDR3 has 11 residues. Germline CDR1 is DFQATT and CDR2 is SNEGSKA (reference sequence). With 3 bases removed from V and 10 bases from J, the gap between germline ends came to 9 bases.

There are many counts of this clonotype. The chain combines TRBV13 with TRBJ1-5; 9 bases agree with TRBD1. Germline loops: CDR1 PRHDT, CDR2 FYEKMQ (reference sequence). After removal of 5 bases from V and 7 bases from J, the junction contained 9 bases not matched to a gene. This CDR3 spans 15 amino acids. CDR3 DNA sequence: TGTGCCAGCAGCGATAGGGGACAGGGCGGCCAGCCCCAGCATTTT. Amino acid sequence: CASSDRGQGGQPQHF.

This clonotype was recorded a few times. A read error may produce the germline difference seen at one junction end. The chain couples TRBV7-7 to TRBJ2-2; the D gene could be TRBD1 or TRBD2 (5 bases each). CDR1 is SSHAT, CDR2 FNYEAQ, per germline (reference sequence). The CDR3 is made up of 14 amino acids. The CDR3 nucleotides are TGTGCTAGCAGCCTCGGGACGGGGCCCGGGGAGCTGTTTTTT. It codes for CASSLGTGPGELFF.

Concerning this clonotype: A read error may produce the germline difference seen at one junction end. The rearrangement joins TRBV5-1 to TRBJ1-1; D is possibly TRBD1 (6 bases). This CDR3 contains 15 residues. Germline assignment: CDR1 SGHRS and CDR2 YFSETQ. The DNA of the CDR3 is TGCGCCAGCAGCTCGCAGGGGACATTTAACACTGAAGCTTCCTTT. As protein: CASSSQGTFNTEASF.

The sample holds many counts of this clonotype. V gene TRBV12-5 combines with J gene TRBJ2-1; 9 bases line up with TRBD2. The CDR3 length is 14 residues. V lost 6 bases, J lost 9 bases, and 9 bases stayed unmatched. The V gene's germline CDR1 is LGHNT and CDR2 FRNRAP. DNA of the CDR3: TGTGCTAGTGGCAATAGCGGGAGAGGTGGTGAGCAGTTCTTC. It specifies CASGNSGRGGEQFF.

This chain joins TRBV3-1 and TRBJ1-6; D perhaps matches TRBD1 (6 bases). V dropped 5 bases and J dropped 10 bases, with 21 bases sitting between them. Germline-derived CDR1 and CDR2 are LGHDT and YNNKEL (reference sequence). The CDR3 length is 16 residues. The CDR3 sequence: CASSSNSEGVGSPLHF. CDR3 DNA: TGTGCCAGCAGCTCCAATTCAGAGGGGGTTGGGTCACCCCTCCACTTT.

This clonotype came up many times. The rearrangement uses TRBV7-9 and TRBJ2-7, with 7 bases that match TRBD2. V lost 4 bases, J lost 7 bases, and 10 bases stayed unmatched. Looked up from germline, CDR1 is SEHNR and CDR2 is FQNEAQ (reference sequence). The CDR3 length is 14 residues. In DNA form, the CDR3 reads TGTGCCAGCAGCTATGGGGGAGGGCCTAGGGAGCAGTACTTC. As protein: CASSYGGGPREQYF.

This clonotype was seen at least ten times. CDR3 in amino acids: CASSQERFGRRDTQYF. In DNA form, the CDR3 reads TGTGCCAGCAGCCAAGAACGTTTTGGGAGGCGAGATACGCAGTATTTT. The V gene is TRBV3-1, the J gene TRBJ2-3; D perhaps matches TRBD2 (6 bases). The CDR3 is made up of 16 amino acids. The germline gives CDR1 LGHDT, CDR2 YNNKEL (reference sequence). The V gene lost 0 bases and the J gene lost 5 bases, with 15 bases spanning the gap.

The chain recombines TRBV11-3 with TRBJ2-1; 8 bases map to TRBD2. Per the germline V gene, CDR1 is SGHNT and CDR2 is YENEEA. The V segment lost 6 bases and the J segment 2 bases; nucleotides outside the gene matches: 6. The CDR3 runs to 15 residues. This chain's CDR3 is CASRSGTSTYNEQFF. DNA for the CDR3: TGTGCCAGCAGGTCCGGGACTAGTACCTACAATGAGCAGTTCTTC.